In its sample, the clone carrying this T cell receptor beta chain was seen a few times. Its antigen is unknown. This sample was included in a study of T-cell memory formation after mild COVID-19. The wider study: Most TCR clusters belonged to a single donor. Findings and caveats of the study: Clones shrinking from day 15 to 85 showed even CD4/CD8 mixes; later expanders tilted CD4+. CD4+ contracting clones were found mainly in CM and EM, and CD8+ ones in EMRA.

Germline V lookup: CDR1 SNHLY, CDR2 FYNNEI. Trimming took 5 bases from V and 1 from J; bases not matched to a gene: 7. The CDR3 is 16 residues long. TCRdb called the 5' RACE reads again in MiXCR, with one record for every CDR3 protein. The sample comprises 250,000 to 400,000 distinct CDR3 sequences, over 11% of which are singletons, and around 20% rests with the top ten. The V gene is TRBV2, the J gene TRBJ2-5; 10 bases are shared with TRBD1. The sample comprised PBMCs or a T cell subset sorted from them (not recorded which). The clonotype originates from a young man who had mild COVID-19 (a few samples of this study predate the infection). Cell type and time point are not known. Here the CDR3 DNA reads TGTGCCAGCAGTTCCCGGACAGGGGGGATCCAAGAGACCCAGTACTTC. Translation: CASSSRTGGIQETQYF.